This T cell receptor beta chain is from a study of early T cells in non-severe SARS-CoV-2 infection. Study-level background: Investigators sequenced bulk RNA drawn from unsorted whole blood, and chains remained unpaired.

This clonotype was seen only a few times. Separate cDNA molecules each had unique molecular identifiers attached to them. From the 5' RACE reads, TCRdb called clonotypes with MiXCR, one entry per CDR3 protein. Found here are 40,000 to 45,000 distinct CDR3 sequences, under 7.5% of them singletons; the top ten hold less than 25%. This sequence was found in an adult who was a healthcare worker with PCR-confirmed SARS-CoV-2 infection or an uninfected control (not recorded which). The input for sequencing was whole blood, taken at baseline.

CDR3 coding DNA: TGTGCCAGCAGCTCGACATTAGCGGAGCAAGAGACCCAGTACTTC. Translated, it gives CASSSTLAEQETQYF. The chain is built from TRBV7-8 and TRBJ2-5, with a tentative D call TRBD2 (6 bases). The V gene's germline CDR1 is SGHVS and CDR2 FQNEAQ. The CDR3 extends over 15 amino acids. Trimming left V 4 bases short and J 2 bases short, with 14 bases between.